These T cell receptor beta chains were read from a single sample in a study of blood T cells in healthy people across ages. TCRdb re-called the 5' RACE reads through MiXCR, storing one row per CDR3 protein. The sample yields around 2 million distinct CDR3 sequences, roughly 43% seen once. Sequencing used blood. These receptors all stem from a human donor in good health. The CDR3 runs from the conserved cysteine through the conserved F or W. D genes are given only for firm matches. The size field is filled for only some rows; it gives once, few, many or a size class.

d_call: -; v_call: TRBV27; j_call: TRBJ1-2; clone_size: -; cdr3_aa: CASREYTGRQGDGYTF; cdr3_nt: TGTGCCAGCAGAGAGTATACAGGGCGGCAAGGAGACGGCTACACCTTC
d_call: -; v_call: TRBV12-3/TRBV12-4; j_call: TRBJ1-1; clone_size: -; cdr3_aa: CASPLPAFF; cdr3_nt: TGTGCCAGCCCCCTACCAGCTTTCTTT
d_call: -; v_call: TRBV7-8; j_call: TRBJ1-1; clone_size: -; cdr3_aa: CASSLRGVLTEAFF; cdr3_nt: TGTGCCAGCAGCTTAAGAGGGGTGCTAACTGAAGCTTTCTTT
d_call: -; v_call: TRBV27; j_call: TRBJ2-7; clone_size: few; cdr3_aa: CAGSTGQSFSYEQYF; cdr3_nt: TGTGCCGGCAGTACGGGACAATCCTTCTCCTACGAGCAGTACTTC
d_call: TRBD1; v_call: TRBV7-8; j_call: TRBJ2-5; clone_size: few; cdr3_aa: CASSNGPRGRQETQYF; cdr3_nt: TGTGCCAGCAGCAACGGCCCGAGGGGGCGGCAAGAGACCCAGTACTTC
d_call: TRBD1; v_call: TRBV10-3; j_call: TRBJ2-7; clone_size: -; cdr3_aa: CAISWTGDEQYF; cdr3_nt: TGTGCCATCAGTTGGACAGGGGACGAGCAGTACTTC
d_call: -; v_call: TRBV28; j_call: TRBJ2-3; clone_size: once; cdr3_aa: CASSSFRRTDTQYF; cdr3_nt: TGTGCCAGCAGTTCATTCCGACGCACAGATACGCAGTATTTT
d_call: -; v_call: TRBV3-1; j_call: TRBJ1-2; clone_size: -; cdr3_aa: CASSPDRTGRNYGYTF; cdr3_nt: TGTGCCAGCAGCCCCGACCGAACGGGCAGAAACTATGGCTACACCTTC
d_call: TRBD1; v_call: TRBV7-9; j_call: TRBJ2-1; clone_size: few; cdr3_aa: CASSPDRIRTNEQFF; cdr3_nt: TGTGCCAGCAGCCCGGACAGGATAAGGACCAATGAGCAGTTCTTC
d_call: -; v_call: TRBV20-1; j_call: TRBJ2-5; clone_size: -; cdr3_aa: CSARGEEETQYF; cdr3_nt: TGCAGTGCTAGGGGGGAGGAGGAGACCCAGTACTTC
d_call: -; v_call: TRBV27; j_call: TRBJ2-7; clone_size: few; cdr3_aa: CASSFQGLPSYEQYF; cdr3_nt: TGTGCCAGCAGTTTCCAAGGGTTACCATCCTACGAGCAGTACTTC
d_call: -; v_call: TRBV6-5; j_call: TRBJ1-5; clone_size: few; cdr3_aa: CASRPLRGGDQPQHF; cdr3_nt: TGTGCCAGCAGACCCCTTCGGGGAGGGGATCAGCCCCAGCATTTT
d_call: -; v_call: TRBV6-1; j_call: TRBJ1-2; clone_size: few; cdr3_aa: CASNPQGNYGYTF; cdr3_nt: TGTGCCAGCAACCCGCAGGGTAACTATGGCTACACCTTC
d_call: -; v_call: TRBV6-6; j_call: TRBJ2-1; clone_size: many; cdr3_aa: CASSRYRDEQFF; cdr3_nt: TGTGCCAGCAGTAGATATAGGGATGAGCAGTTCTTC
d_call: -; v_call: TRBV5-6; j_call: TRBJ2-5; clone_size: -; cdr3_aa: CASSSAFQETQYF; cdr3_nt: TGTGCCAGCAGCTCGGCCTTCCAAGAGACCCAGTACTTC
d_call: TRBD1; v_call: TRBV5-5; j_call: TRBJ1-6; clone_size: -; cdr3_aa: CASSSDREDSPLHF; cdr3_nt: TGTGCCAGCAGCTCGGACAGGGAGGATTCACCCCTCCACTTT
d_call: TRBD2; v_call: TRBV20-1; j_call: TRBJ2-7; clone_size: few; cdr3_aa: CSARDLTTSGATYEQYF; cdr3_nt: TGCAGTGCTAGAGACCTTACGACTAGCGGGGCCACCTACGAGCAGTACTTC
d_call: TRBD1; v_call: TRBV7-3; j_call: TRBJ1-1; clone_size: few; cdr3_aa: CASSWGQVNSNTEAFF; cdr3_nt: TGTGCCAGCAGCTGGGGACAGGTGAACTCGAACACTGAAGCTTTCTTT
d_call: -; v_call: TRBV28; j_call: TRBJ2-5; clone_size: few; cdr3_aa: CASRTGRQWTQYF; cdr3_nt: TGTGCCAGCAGAACAGGACGTCAATGGACCCAGTACTTC
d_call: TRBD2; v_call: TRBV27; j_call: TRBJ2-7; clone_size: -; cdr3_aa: CASSTHGLAGGSPYEQYF; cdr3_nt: TGTGCCAGCAGTACTCATGGGCTAGCGGGGGGTTCCCCCTACGAGCAGTACTTC
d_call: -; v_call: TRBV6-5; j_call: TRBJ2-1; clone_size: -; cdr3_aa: CASSYYRGNNEQFF; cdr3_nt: TGTGCCAGCAGTTACTATAGGGGAAACAATGAGCAGTTCTTC
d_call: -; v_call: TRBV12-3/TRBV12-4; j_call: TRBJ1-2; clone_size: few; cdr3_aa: CASRSGRPYGYTF; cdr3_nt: TGTGCCAGCAGATCGGGACGGCCCTATGGCTACACCTTC
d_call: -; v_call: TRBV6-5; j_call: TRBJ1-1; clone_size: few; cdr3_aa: CASSYSRIRTEAFF; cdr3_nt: TGTGCCAGCAGTTACTCAAGGATTAGGACTGAAGCTTTCTTT
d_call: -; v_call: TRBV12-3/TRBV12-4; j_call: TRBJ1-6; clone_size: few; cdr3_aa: CASSLGAYNSPLHF; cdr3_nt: TGTGCCAGCAGTTTAGGAGCATATAATTCACCCCTCCACTTT
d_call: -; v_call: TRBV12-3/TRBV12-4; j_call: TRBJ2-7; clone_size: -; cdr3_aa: CASSLIRGAPEQYF; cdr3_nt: TGTGCCAGCAGTTTAATCAGGGGGGCCCCCGAGCAGTACTTC
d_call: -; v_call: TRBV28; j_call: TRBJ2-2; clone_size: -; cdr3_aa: CASSLEPLGAGELFF; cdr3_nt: TGTGCCAGCAGTTTAGAGCCCCTGGGGGCCGGGGAGCTGTTTTTT
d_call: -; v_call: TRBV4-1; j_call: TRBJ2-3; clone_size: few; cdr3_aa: CASSQPQGSDTQYF; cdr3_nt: TGCGCCAGCAGCCAACCGCAGGGTTCCGATACGCAGTATTTT
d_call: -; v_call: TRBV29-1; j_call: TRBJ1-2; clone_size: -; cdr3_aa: CSVEVAGNYGYTF; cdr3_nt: TGCAGCGTTGAAGTGGCAGGGAACTATGGCTACACCTTC
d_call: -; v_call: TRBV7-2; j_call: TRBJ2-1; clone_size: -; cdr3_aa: CASSLAWGLDNEQFF; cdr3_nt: TGTGCCAGCAGCTTAGCATGGGGGCTAGACAATGAGCAGTTCTTC
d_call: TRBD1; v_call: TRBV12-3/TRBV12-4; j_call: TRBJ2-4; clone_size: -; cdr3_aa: CASRPGQGANIQYF; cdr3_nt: TGTGCCAGCAGACCGGGACAGGGGGCGAACATTCAGTACTTC
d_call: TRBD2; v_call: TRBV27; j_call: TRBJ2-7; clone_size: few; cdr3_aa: CASSPEGLVGHYEQYF; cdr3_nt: TGTGCCAGCAGTCCCGAGGGACTAGTGGGTCACTACGAGCAGTACTTC
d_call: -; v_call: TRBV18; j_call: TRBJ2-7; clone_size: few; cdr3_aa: CASSPTGQDYEQYF; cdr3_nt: TGTGCCAGCTCACCGACCGGACAAGACTACGAGCAGTACTTC
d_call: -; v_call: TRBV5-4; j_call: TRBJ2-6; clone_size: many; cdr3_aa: CASSLWSSGANVLTF; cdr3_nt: TGTGCCAGCAGTTTATGGAGCTCTGGGGCCAACGTCCTGACTTTC
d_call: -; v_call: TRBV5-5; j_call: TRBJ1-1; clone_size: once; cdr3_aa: CASSMEGEDTEAFF; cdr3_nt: TGCGCCAGCAGCATGGAGGGGGAGGACACTGAAGCTTTCTTT
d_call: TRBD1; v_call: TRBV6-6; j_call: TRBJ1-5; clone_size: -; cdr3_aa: CASSYPNRDREQPQHF; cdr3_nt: TGTGCCAGCAGTTATCCTAACCGGGACAGGGAACAGCCCCAGCATTTT
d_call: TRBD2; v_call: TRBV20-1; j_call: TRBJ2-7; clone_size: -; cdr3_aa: CGATLAGAPYEQYF; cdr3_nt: TGCGGTGCTACACTAGCGGGGGCCCCCTACGAGCAGTACTTC
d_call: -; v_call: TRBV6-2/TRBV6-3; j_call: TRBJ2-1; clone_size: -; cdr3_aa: CASSYASGEQFF; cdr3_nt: TGTGCCAGCAGTTACGCCAGTGGTGAGCAGTTCTTC
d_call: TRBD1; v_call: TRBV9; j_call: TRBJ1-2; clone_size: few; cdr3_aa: CASSVDRGMRYGYTF; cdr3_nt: TGTGCCAGCAGCGTCGACAGGGGTATGCGGTATGGCTACACCTTC
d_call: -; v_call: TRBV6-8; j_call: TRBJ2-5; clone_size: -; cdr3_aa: CASSYAGKTQYF; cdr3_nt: TGTGCCAGCAGTTACGCCGGGAAGACCCAGTACTTC
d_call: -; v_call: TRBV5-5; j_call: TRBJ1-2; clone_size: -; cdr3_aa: CASSFWDANYGYTF; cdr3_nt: TGTGCCAGCAGCTTCTGGGATGCTAACTATGGCTACACCTTC
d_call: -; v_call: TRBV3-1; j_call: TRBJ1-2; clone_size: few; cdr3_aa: CASRPPGGYGYTF; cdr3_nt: TGTGCCAGCAGGCCTCCCGGGGGCTATGGCTACACCTTC
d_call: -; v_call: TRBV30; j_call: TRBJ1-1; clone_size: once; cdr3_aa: CAWGKGQEAFF; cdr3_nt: TGTGCCTGGGGCAAAGGCCAAGAAGCTTTCTTT
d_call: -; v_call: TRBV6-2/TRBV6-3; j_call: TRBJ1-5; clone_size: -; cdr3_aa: CAGGWTGNQPQHF; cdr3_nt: TGTGCCGGGGGATGGACGGGCAATCAGCCCCAGCATTTT